The clone carrying this TCR beta chain was counted many times. Antigen specificity is unknown. TCRdb called the reads again in MiXCR, with one record for every CDR3 protein. Of over 100,000 distinct CDR3 sequences in the sample, over 9.5% are singletons; the top ten hold around 29%. The data were obtained in a study of T cell repertoires in cytomegalovirus infection. Study findings and constraints: The study identified carriers of CMV plus the relevant HLA from cumulative public TCR beta family frequency. Dominant in the ex vivo response were TCR beta clonotypes restricted by HLA-C and specific for CMV.

Sample: PBMCs, sequenced either directly or after in vitro stimulation (not recorded which). The receptor comes from a human donor in good health (CMV status not recorded). Some clones in this sample may be carry-over from other donors' samples.

The CDR3: CASRPGAGGYTF. The CDR3 DNA follows: TGTGCCTCCAGACCAGGGGCGGGTGGCTACACCTTC. V and J are TRBV2 and TRBJ1-2, with D maybe TRBD1 (6 bases). The CDR3 has 12 amino acids. Germline lookup yields CDR1 SNHLY and CDR2 FYNNEI. Trimming cost V 11 bases and J 7 bases, with 17 bases left between them.